The T cell receptor (beta chain) under discussion was sequenced for a study of graft-versus-host responses after intestinal transplantation. Profiling relied on immunoSEQ multiplex PCR, and the TCRdb table lists in-frame clones only, not all of them. The sample yields over 75,000 clones, approximately 90% seen once. Overall study findings and caveats: Recipient-marrow GvH clones were detected, some having first appeared in ileum or blood.

This clone is a singleton in its sample. What it binds is unknown. V dropped 5 bases and J dropped 1; count of bases not matched to a gene: 8. The CDR3 has 16 amino acids. The J gene is TRBJ2-1, the V gene TRBV5-3; TRBD2 agrees at 8 bases. Being an ORF, TRBV5-3 has a function that is uncertain. The clonotype was recovered from a human donor who was the organ donor for an intestinal transplant. The sample consisted of unstimulated CD8+ T cells sorted from spleen or lymph node cells, taken before transplant. CDR3 amino acids: CARRQRTSGSYNEQFF. For the CDR3, the DNA is TGTGCCAGAAGACAGCGCACTAGCGGTTCCTACAATGAGCAGTTCTTC.